This T cell receptor (beta chain) was retrieved from a study of shared clonotypes between healthy human individuals. General study points: It was the non-shared clonotypes that had lower generation probabilities than clonotypes shared by all four donors.

Sequenced by immunoSEQ multiplex PCR; TCRdb stores in-frame clones only, minus some. Of 780,000 or so clones in the sample, approximately 72% were seen once. As regards this clone: No antigen is known for it.

The CDR3 loop spans 15 amino acids. The clonotype comes from a woman in her thirties in good health. The genes are TRBV12-2 and TRBJ2-7; the listed D gene, TRBD2, was not tested against the DNA. TRBV12-2 is a pseudogene segment. Sequences were obtained from memory CD4+ T cells sorted from blood. This sample's subset: CD45RA-negative fraction. CDR3 nucleotide sequence: TGTGCAAGTCGCTTAGGGCTAGCAGTTTTTTACGAGCAGTACTTC. It encodes CASRLGLAVFYEQYF.